This is a list of T cell receptor beta chains from one sample in a study of PD-1 blockade in mismatch repair-deficient tumors. Profiling relied on immunoSEQ multiplex PCR, and the TCRdb table lists in-frame clones only, not all of them. Seen here are over 60,000 clones, about nine tenths observed once, and the top ten hold approximately 15%. This material consisted of peripheral blood, taken 52 weeks after starting pembrolizumab. All receptors come from an adult with mismatch repair-deficient cancer. CDR3s include the opening cysteine and the closing phenylalanine or tryptophan. D genes are given only for firm matches. The size of a clone is reported for some rows only, either as once, few or many, or as a class for expanded clones.

V gene	J gene	clone size	D gene	CDR3 DNA	CDR3 protein
TRBV2	TRBJ2-3	-	-	TGTGCCAGCAGAGGAAACCGAAATACGCAGTATTTT	CASRGNRNTQYF
TRBV25-1	TRBJ1-1	-	TRBD1	TGTGCCAGCAGTGCGACAGGGGGCACTGAAGCTTTCTTT	CASSATGGTEAFF
TRBV5-1	TRBJ2-7	once	-	TGCGCCAGCCGCCAGATACAACAAACTTACGAGCAGTACTTC	CASRQIQQTYEQYF
TRBV5-4	TRBJ2-3	-	TRBD2	TGTGCCAGCAGCTTGGGACCGGGACTAGCCACAGATACGCAGTATTTT	CASSLGPGLATDTQYF
TRBV5-6	TRBJ2-1	-	TRBD2	TGTGCCAGCAAGGGACTAGCGGGAGGGAATGAGCAGTTCTTC	CASKGLAGGNEQFF
TRBV19	TRBJ2-1	-	-	TGTGCCAGTAGTACAAGCCCGCTAGCGAGCTCCTACAATGAGCAGTTCTTC	CASSTSPLASSYNEQFF
TRBV6-5	TRBJ2-7	-	TRBD1	TGTGCCAGCAGTTACGCGGGGACAGGGGGCTCCTACGAGCAGTACTTC	CASSYAGTGGSYEQYF
TRBV7-6	TRBJ2-7	-	TRBD1	TGTGCCAGCAGCTTAGGGGACAGAGCCCCCTACGAGCAGTACTTC	CASSLGDRAPYEQYF
TRBV7-9	TRBJ2-1	-	-	TGTGCCAGCAGCCTAAGTTCCAGCGAGCAGTTCTTC	CASSLSSSEQFF
TRBV5-1	TRBJ2-2	large	TRBD2	TGCGCCAGCAGACGGACTAGCGGGAGGGCTGGGACCGGGGAGCTGTTTTTT	CASRRTSGRAGTGELFF
TRBV29-1	TRBJ2-5	-	-	TGCAGCGTTTTCGAACAGCACCAAGAGACCCAGTACTTC	CSVFEQHQETQYF
TRBV7-8	TRBJ1-1	-	TRBD1	TGTGCCAGCAGCTTAAACAGGGGGTATAACACTGAAGCTTTCTTT	CASSLNRGYNTEAFF
TRBV29-1	TRBJ1-1	-	TRBD1	TGCAGCGTCGCCGGGACAGGGGGCGCGACTGAAGCTTTCTTT	CSVAGTGGATEAFF
TRBV7-6	TRBJ2-3	-	-	TGTGCCAGCAGCTTAGAGGCTAGCACAGATACGCAGTATTTT	CASSLEASTDTQYF
TRBV28	TRBJ2-3	-	TRBD1	TGTGCCAGCAGTTCAGGACAGGGGGACAGCACAGATACGCAGTATTTT	CASSSGQGDSTDTQYF
TRBV6-5	TRBJ1-1	once	TRBD1	TGTGCCAGCAATTCCCTACAGGGGCCGGGGACTGAAGCTTTCTTT	CASNSLQGPGTEAFF
TRBV6-5	TRBJ2-7	-	-	TGTGCCAGCAGTCCTAATGGGGAGTTCTACGAGCAGTACTTC	CASSPNGEFYEQYF
TRBV29-1	TRBJ2-3	-	-	TGCAGCGTTGAAGGAGATACGCAGTATTTT	CSVEGDTQYF
TRBV30	TRBJ2-7	few	TRBD1	TGTGCCTCCTCCGGGACAGGGCGCAACGAGCAGTACTTC	CASSGTGRNEQYF
TRBV6-4	TRBJ2-1	-	TRBD2	TGTGCCAGACCCTTGGCGGGAGGGCCTTACAATGAGCAGTTCTTC	CARPLAGGPYNEQFF
TRBV19	TRBJ2-2	-	-	TGTGCCAGTAGTACCGGGACTTACAACACCGGGGAGCTGTTTTTT	CASSTGTYNTGELFF
TRBV7-2	TRBJ2-2	-	-	TGTGCCAGCAGCTTAGCGAGGGTGTGGGGCACCGGGGAGCTGTTTTTT	CASSLARVWGTGELFF
TRBV27	TRBJ2-2	-	-	TGTGCCAGCAGTACCGACAGATACACCGGGGAGCTGTTTTTT	CASSTDRYTGELFF
TRBV7-9	TRBJ2-3	-	TRBD2	TGTGCCAGCAGCTCACCCATGGCCCAGGCTAGCGGGACAGATACGCAGTATTTT	CASSSPMAQASGTDTQYF
TRBV27	TRBJ2-7	-	TRBD1	TGTGCCAGCAGTTCGGGACAGGGTCGATTCGCCTACGAGCAGTACTTC	CASSSGQGRFAYEQYF
TRBV10-3	TRBJ1-1	-	-	TGTGCCATCAGTGAGAATATTGAAGCTTTCTTT	CAISENIEAFF
TRBV2	TRBJ2-5	-	TRBD1	TGTGCCAGCAGGTTTACGTCCCGGGACAGGGGGGTAGAGACCCAGTACTTC	CASRFTSRDRGVETQYF
TRBV27	TRBJ2-2	-	-	TGTGCCAGCAGGCCAGGGGCGAACACCGGGGAGCTGTTTTTT	CASRPGANTGELFF
TRBV10-3	TRBJ1-5	-	TRBD1	TGTGCCATCAGTGGGGCCCAGGACAGGGCGAATCAGCCCCAGCATTTT	CAISGAQDRANQPQHF
TRBV10-3	TRBJ2-7	once	TRBD1	TGTGCCATCAGTGAGACAGGGGATCCAATACGGGAATACGAGCAGTACTTC	CAISETGDPIREYEQYF
TRBV27	TRBJ2-3	-	TRBD2	TGTGCCAGCGGAACTAGCGGAAGCACAGATACGCAGTATTTT	CASGTSGSTDTQYF
TRBV11-2	TRBJ2-3	-	-	TGTGCCAGCAGCTTAGATGTCCTCTCCTCCGGGAGATTTGAGGATGGGCAGTATTTT	CASSLDVLSSGRFEDGQYF
TRBV5-4	TRBJ2-2	-	TRBD2	TGTGCCAGCAGCTCAGGACTAGCGGGAGTTGAAGGGGAGCTGTTTTTT	CASSSGLAGVEGELFF
TRBV5-1	TRBJ2-7	medium-sized	-	TGCGCCAGCAGCTTGGCCGACAGGCCGCACTCCTACGAGCAGTACTTC	CASSLADRPHSYEQYF
TRBV27	TRBJ2-7	-	-	TGTGCCAGCAGTTCAGGCTACGAGCAGTACTTC	CASSSGYEQYF
TRBV4-3	TRBJ2-7	-	-	TGCGCCAGCAGCCAACCCCCACCGGGGGCCTACGAGCAGTACTTC	CASSQPPPGAYEQYF
TRBV6-5	TRBJ1-1	-	-	TGTGCCAGCAGTTACGAACGTGGGCAGGACTTTCCCGAAGCTTTCTTT	CASSYERGQDFPEAFF
TRBV12-5	TRBJ2-7	-	-	TGTGCTAGTGGTCAAACAGGGTCCTCCTACGAGCAGTACTTC	CASGQTGSSYEQYF
TRBV30	TRBJ2-1	-	-	TGTGCCTGGACACAGGGATTGGATCAGTTCTTC	CAWTQGLDQFF
TRBV10-1	TRBJ1-1	-	TRBD1	TGCGCCAGCAGCCCGGGACAGGAGACACCGAACACTGAAGCTTTCTTT	CASSPGQETPNTEAFF
TRBV11-2	TRBJ2-1	-	-	TGTGCCAGCAGCTTAGTGTTTAGCGTATACAATGAGCAGTTCTTC	CASSLVFSVYNEQFF
TRBV2	TRBJ2-5	-	-	TGTGCCAGCAGCCCAGATCCTGCTAAACAAGAGACCCAGTACTTC	CASSPDPAKQETQYF
TRBV5-4	TRBJ2-3	once	-	TGTGCCAGCAGCGGCCGGGGCACAGATACGCAGTATTTT	CASSGRGTDTQYF
TRBV9	TRBJ2-1	-	-	TGTGCCAGCAGCGAGGGCCTGGGGGGGCTAGGGCAAAACACTGAGCAGTTCTTC	CASSEGLGGLGQNTEQFF
TRBV6-5	TRBJ2-2	-	-	TGTGCCAGCAGTTACTCGTCTGGCCCAGGGGAGCTGTTTTTT	CASSYSSGPGELFF
TRBV9	TRBJ2-5	once	-	TGTGCCAGCAGCGTAGATCAAGTGGCATCAGAGACCCAGTACTTC	CASSVDQVASETQYF
TRBV28	TRBJ1-3	-	-	TGTGCCAGCAGTTTACATCTCCCCTCTGGAAACACCATATATTTT	CASSLHLPSGNTIYF
TRBV28	TRBJ2-7	-	TRBD2	TGTGCCAGCAGTTTACGAAGCGGGAGGGCCCAAAGCTCCTACGAGCAGTACTTC	CASSLRSGRAQSSYEQYF
TRBV10-3	TRBJ2-5	-	-	TGTGCCATCGCGGGACAGCAAGAGACCCAGTACTTC	CAIAGQQETQYF
TRBV6-4	TRBJ2-3	-	-	TGTGCCAGCAGTGCTAGCGTCTCTCGCACAGATACGCAGTATTTT	CASSASVSRTDTQYF
TRBV30	TRBJ2-2	-	-	TGTGCCTCAAGGCGGGAAGAGGATACCGGGGAGCTGTTTTTT	CASRREEDTGELFF
TRBV5-6	TRBJ2-7	-	-	TGTGCCAGCAGCCCCACAGGGATAGCGGGCACCTACGAGCAGTACTTC	CASSPTGIAGTYEQYF
TRBV9	TRBJ2-3	-	-	TGTGCCAGCAGCGTAGGGTATCAGTCTTCTAGCACAGATACGCAGTATTTT	CASSVGYQSSSTDTQYF
TRBV4-1	TRBJ2-3	once	-	TGCGCCAGCAGCCAAGTTCTCGGAGCTGGCACAGATACGCAGTATTTT	CASSQVLGAGTDTQYF